The text below deals with one T cell receptor beta chain. This clone was counted a single time. Its target antigen remains unknown. Base qualities were left out, and no much larger clone turns up one base away. The data originate from a study of blood T cell repertoires in COVID-19 (dated by TCRdb to about 2020). The study in broad terms: Samples covering the acute and convalescent phases of COVID-19 were provided by collaborators in the United States, Italy and Spain. Nearly every sample came with metadata listing a de-identified subject ID, COVID-19 status, age in years and sex. The repertoires were made available in a free public database intended to serve as a resource for research on the immune response to SARS-CoV-2. HLA class I and class II types, where available, came from metadata supplied by the sample provider rather than from assay-based typing. Deeply sampled blood TCRbeta repertoires from subjects exposed to, actively infected with, or recovered from COVID-19 were included in the dataset. The material from the prospective study consisted of cDNA or gDNA derived from T cells, B-cell-depleted T cells, or PBMCs. Samples were obtained from the ongoing ImmuneRACE study (first 160 participants) and from some 1,200 subjects provided by 6 global collaborators.

TCRbeta CDR3 regions were amplified from genomic DNA by means of the immunoSEQ Assay, a bias-controlled multiplex PCR. Turning to the authors' computational methods: Within the assay, amplification of reference gene primers was used to estimate how many nucleated cells each sample contained. To quantify the absolute abundance of each unique TCRbeta CDR3 rearrangement, sequence reads were collapsed and filtered. For each sample, productive Simpson clonality was calculated as the square root of Simpson's diversity index over productive rearrangements. The clones in this table, taken by TCRdb from immuneACCESS, are in-frame only. Not every clone is retained; where verified, under half of the shortfall comes from an unresolved V gene, and the cause of the rest is unknown. That table supplies the V and J calls and clone size; D and trimming were determined from the DNA. Recorded for this sample are some 120,000 clones; approximately 81% of them occurred a single time. Of the sample, approximately 12% is held by the ten largest clones.

General findings and caveats noted by the study authors: How much clinical and demographic metadata was included differed by source and by participant, and the metadata was provided uncurated.

Another Seattle source contributed samples from volunteer blood donors who had recovered from COVID-19. Collaborating institutions collected whole blood in K2EDTA tubes following their own protocols. For TCRbeta analysis, collaborators shipped samples in one of three forms: frozen whole blood, isolated PBMCs, or DNA extracted from either of those sample types. The source of this sequence is a young woman who had recovered from COVID-19. The sample consisted of peripheral blood.

The nucleotides read TGTGCCAGCAGCCTGACAGTGAACACTGAAGCTTTCTTT. This encodes CASSLTVNTEAFF. This sequence uses TRBV27 and TRBJ1-1; TRBD1 is a weak D gene call, 5 bases matching. The CDR3 runs 13 amino acids, cysteine and phenylalanine included. The only DNA kept is the CDR3, 39 bases in frame from the first base. V was cut back by 6 bases and J by 0 bases, leaving a gap of 8 bases between them. For CDR1 and CDR2, the germline V gene (reference sequence) lists MNHEY and SMNVEV.